This entry describes one T cell receptor (beta chain). Its target is not known. This entry belongs to a study of T cells expressing NK-cell markers. The wider study: It was sorted CD3+CD56-NKG2C+, CD3+CD56+NKG2C- and CD3+CD56+NKG2C+ T cells that provided the TCR beta repertoires. Regarding the study as a whole: About 1.0-7.0% of CD8+ T cells in six or seven donors belonged to dominant NKG2C+ clonotypes. Whether expanded NKG2C+ T cell clones were HCMV-specific remained unclear.

The length of the CDR3 is 16 residues. Per the germline V gene, CDR1 is MNHNS and CDR2 is SASEGT. The cDNA for TCR beta came from 5'RACE template switching with UMIs. Reprocessing the 5' RACE reads, TCRdb reports a single entry for every CDR3 protein and omits DNA. The sample data list about 430,000 distinct CDR3 sequences. The specimen sequenced was blood T cells: a sorted CD56 or NKG2C T cell subset, CD4+ or CD8+ T cells, or bulk PBMC T cells (not recorded which). The chain is built from TRBV6-1 and TRBJ1-2; TCRdb indicates TRBD1, and absent DNA this call remains unverified. The receptor was derived from a woman aged 45-65 years in good health. The CDR3 loop is CASSEAMGQGHYGYTF.